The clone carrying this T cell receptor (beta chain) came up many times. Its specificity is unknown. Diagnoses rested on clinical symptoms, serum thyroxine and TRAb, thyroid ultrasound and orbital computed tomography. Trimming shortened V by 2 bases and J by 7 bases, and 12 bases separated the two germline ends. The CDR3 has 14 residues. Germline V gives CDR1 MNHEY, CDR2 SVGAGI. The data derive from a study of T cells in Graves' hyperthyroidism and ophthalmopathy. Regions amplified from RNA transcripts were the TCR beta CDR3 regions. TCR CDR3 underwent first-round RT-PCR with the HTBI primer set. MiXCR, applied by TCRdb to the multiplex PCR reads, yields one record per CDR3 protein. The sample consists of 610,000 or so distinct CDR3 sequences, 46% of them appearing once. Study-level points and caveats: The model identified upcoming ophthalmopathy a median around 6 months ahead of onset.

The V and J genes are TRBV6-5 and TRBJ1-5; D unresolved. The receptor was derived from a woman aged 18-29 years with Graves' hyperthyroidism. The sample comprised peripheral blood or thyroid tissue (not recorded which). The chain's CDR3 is CASSYHNSGQPQHF. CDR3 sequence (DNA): TGTGCCAGCAGTTACCATAACAGCGGGCAGCCCCAGCATTTT.